The 11 T cell receptor beta chains listed next were all sequenced from one sample in a study of T cell responses to AZD1222 COVID-19 vaccine. The protocol was immunoSEQ multiplex PCR, while the TCRdb copy is restricted to in-frame clones and leaves out a portion. The profile shows fewer than 85,000 clones, roughly nine tenths of them singletons. The starting material was peripheral blood, obtained on day 0 of MenACWY control vaccination. These receptors came from an adult in good health.

The chain links TRBV7-8 to TRBJ2-1, with 8 bases fitting TRBD2. The CDR3 length is 16 residues. Germline V CDR1 and CDR2: SGHVS, FQNEAQ. V lost 1 base to trimming and J lost 9 bases; unmatched junction nucleotides: 11. The CDR3 sequence is CASSLVTSGSSGEQFF. In DNA form, the CDR3 reads TGTGCCAGCAGCTTAGTAACGAGCGGGAGTTCTGGTGAGCAGTTCTTC.

V usage is TRBV27 and J usage is TRBJ1-5; 10 positions agree with TRBD1. With V trimmed by 5 bases and J by 4 bases, 8 bases remained unmatched. This CDR3 has 16 amino acids. Per germline, CDR1 MNHEY and CDR2 SMNVEV (reference sequence). CDR3 sequence reads: CASSEWDRGANQPQHF. The CDR3 DNA follows: TGTGCCAGCAGTGAATGGGACAGGGGAGCAAATCAGCCCCAGCATTTT.

The chain has TRBV11-2 and TRBJ1-1; no clear D gene. V lost 3 bases and J 5 bases, leaving 13 bases between the germline ends. This CDR3 contains 14 residues. Germline-derived CDR1 and CDR2 are SGHAT and FQNNGV. The CDR3 here is CASSLAAGSTEAFF. The CDR3 DNA sequence: TGTGCCAGCAGCTTGGCGGCAGGTTCGACTGAAGCTTTCTTT.

The CDR3 DNA sequence: TGTGCCAGCAGTGACCCCGGGACAGGGAATTGGAACGGGGAGCTGTTTTTT. Protein sequence: CASSDPGTGNWNGELFF. This chain links TRBV25-1 with TRBJ2-2, with 9 bases that match TRBD1. The CDR3 is made up of 17 amino acids. Germline V CDR1 and CDR2: MGHDK, SYGVNS. V gave up 3 bases and J gave up 7 bases; unmatched junction bases: 12.

This clone was found once. Other DNA sequences from this sample encode an identical CDR3 as well. The chain links TRBV5-1 to TRBJ2-5, with unresolved D. This CDR3 spans 11 amino acids. Germline V CDR1 and CDR2: SGHRS, YFSETQ. V was trimmed by 4 bases and J by 2 bases, leaving 3 bases between them. This CDR3 is CASSRQETQYF. As DNA, the CDR3 is TGCGCCAGCAGCAGACAAGAGACCCAGTACTTC.

The V gene is TRBV7-3, the J gene TRBJ2-1; TRBD2 aligns across 12 bases. The CDR3 has 15 residues. Germline V CDR1 and CDR2: SGHTA, FQGTGA. V trimming: 3 bases; J trimming: 6 bases; junction bases outside the gene matches: 3. The CDR3 bases are TGTGCCAGCAGCTTCTCGACTAGCGGGAGCAATGAGCAGTTCTTC. Translated: CASSFSTSGSNEQFF.

Note on this clone: One junction end disagrees with the germline gene, perhaps due to a read error. The chain carries TRBV28 and TRBJ1-2; weak D call: TRBD1 (5 bases). Germline values: CDR1 MDHEN, CDR2 SYDVKM. CDR3 length: 12 amino acids. The CDR3 nucleotides are TGTGCCAGCAGTTTACGCCGGGACTGGCGGAACTTC. Amino acid sequence: CASSLRRDWRNF.

This clone was seen just once. This rearrangement joins TRBV18 to TRBJ2-1; D is perhaps TRBD2 (7 bases). The germline CDR1 and CDR2 sequences are KGHSH and LQKENI. The CDR3 length is 14 residues. V was pared by 3 bases and J by 6 bases, with 12 bases between. The CDR3 sequence is CASSPVGGGNEQFF. In DNA form, the CDR3 reads TGTGCCAGCTCACCTGTAGGGGGGGGCAATGAGCAGTTCTTC.

The chain carries TRBV11-2 and TRBJ1-5, with D possibly TRBD1 on 5 matching bases. The CDR3 consists of 17 residues. The germline V gene has CDR1 SGHAT and CDR2 FQNNGV. V lost 5 bases to trimming and J lost 1 base, with 18 bases between them. CDR3 loop: CASSGDRDSSSNQPQHF. CDR3 coding DNA: TGTGCCAGCAGCGGCGACAGAGACTCATCCAGCAATCAGCCCCAGCATTTT. Supplemented by reference TRBV11-2 and TRBJ1-5, the full variable domain reads EAGVAQSPRYKIIEKRQSVAFWCNPISGHATLYWYQQILGQGPKLLIQFQNNGVVDDSQLPKDRFSAERLKGVDSTLKIQPAKLEDSAVYLCASSGDRDSSSNQPQHFGDGTRLSIL.

This CDR3 is CASSYRTGATDTQYF. The CDR3 nucleotides read TGTGCCAGCAGTTACCGCACGGGGGCCACAGATACGCAGTATTTT. V gene TRBV6-2 or TRBV6-3 combines with J gene TRBJ2-3, with D possibly being TRBD1 or TRBD2 (6 bases each). The length of the CDR3 is 15 residues. From germline, CDR1 is MNHEY and CDR2 SVGEGT. V was cut by 2 bases and J by 2 bases, with 11 bases left in between.

The gene calls are TRBV12-3 or TRBV12-4 and TRBJ2-6, with D maybe TRBD1 (6 bases). The CDR3 is 11 amino acids. V was trimmed by 8 bases and J by 18 bases, leaving 17 bases between them. The CDR3 bases are TGTGCCAGCCGACAGGAAATCATTACGACTTTC. Its translation is CASRQEIITTF.